One and the same sample provided the 11 T cell receptor beta chains below, sequenced in a study of monozygotic twins with inflammatory bowel disease. TCRdb reworked the 5' RACE reads into one entry per CDR3 protein, no DNA. The data show about 210,000 distinct CDR3 sequences, and the top ten clones hold less than 2%. The specimen sequenced was blood. Source of these receptors: a human donor with ulcerative colitis or Crohn's disease, or a healthy co-twin of an affected twin (not recorded which).

V gene TRBV20-1 combines with J gene TRBJ1-2. The CDR3 extends over 11 amino acids. CDR1 DFQATT and CDR2 SNEGSKA come from the germline V gene (reference sequence). The CDR3 protein is CSARGAGGYTF.

The V and J genes are TRBV5-4 and TRBJ1-2. The CDR3 totals 15 residues. The germline V gene has CDR1 SGHNT and CDR2 YYREEE (reference sequence). The CDR3 region is CASSLAGWPFYGYTF.

This chain joins TRBV18 and TRBJ1-1. Germline CDR1 is KGHSH and CDR2 is LQKENI. This CDR3 is 14 amino acids long. The CDR3 is CASSPPELNTEAFF.

The V and J genes are TRBV14 and TRBJ2-7. Germline V gene lookup returns CDR1 SGHDN and CDR2 FVKESK. The CDR3 totals 12 residues. CDR3 sequence: CASSQTAREQYF.

The chain couples TRBV6-1 to TRBJ2-1; checking the TCRdb D call of TRBD2 is not possible without DNA. This CDR3 has 16 amino acids. Germline CDR1 and CDR2: MNHNS and SASEGT. CDR3 loop: CASSGGLAGDYNEQFF.

The CDR3 loop reads CSASPFSLEKLFF. The chain couples TRBV20-1 to TRBJ1-4. Germline loops: CDR1 DFQATT, CDR2 SNEGSKA (reference sequence). The CDR3 is 13 amino acids.

The chain recombines TRBV14 with TRBJ2-2; no DNA is available, so the TRBD2 call from TCRdb remains unchecked. The V gene's germline CDR1 is SGHDN and CDR2 FVKESK. The CDR3 extends over 16 amino acids. The CDR3 is CASSSTSPDYTGELFF.

The chain recombines TRBV15 with TRBJ2-3; TCRdb picks TRBD2, but there is no DNA to check that call. The CDR3 loop spans 17 amino acids. The germline V gene has CDR1 LNHNV and CDR2 YYDKDF (reference sequence). CDR3 protein: CATSSPTSLNLADTQYF.

The CDR3 spells CASGDPNQPQHF. The chain carries TRBV6-6 and TRBJ1-5; TCRdb's D call, TRBD1, is unchecked because there is no DNA. This CDR3 contains 12 residues. The germline gives CDR1 MNHNY, CDR2 SVGAGI (reference sequence).

The chain joins TRBV20-1 to TRBJ2-2; the TRBD2 assignment by TCRdb is unverifiable without DNA. The CDR3 sequence is 15 residues long. Germline CDR1 DFQATT, CDR2 SNEGSKA (reference sequence). The CDR3 is CSALLAGGPTGELFF.

The V and J genes are TRBV12-3 or TRBV12-4 and TRBJ2-3. This CDR3 contains 13 residues. This CDR3 is CASSLALGDTQYF.